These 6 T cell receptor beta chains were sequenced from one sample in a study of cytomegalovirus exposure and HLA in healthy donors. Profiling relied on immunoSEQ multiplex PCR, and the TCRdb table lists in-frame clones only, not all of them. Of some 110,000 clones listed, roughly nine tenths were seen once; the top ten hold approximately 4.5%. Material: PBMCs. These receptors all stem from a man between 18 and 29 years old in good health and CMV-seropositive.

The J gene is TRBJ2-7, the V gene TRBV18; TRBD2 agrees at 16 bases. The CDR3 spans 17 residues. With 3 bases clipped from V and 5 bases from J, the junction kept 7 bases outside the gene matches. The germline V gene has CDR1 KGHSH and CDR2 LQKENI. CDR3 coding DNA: TGTGCCAGCTCACCGAAAGGGACTAGCGGGGGGGCGGACGAGCAGTACTTC. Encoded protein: CASSPKGTSGGADEQYF.

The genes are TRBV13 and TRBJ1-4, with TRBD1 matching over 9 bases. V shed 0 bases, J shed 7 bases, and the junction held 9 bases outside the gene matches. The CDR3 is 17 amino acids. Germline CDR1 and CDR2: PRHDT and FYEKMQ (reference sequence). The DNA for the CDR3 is TGTGCCAGCAGCTTAGGCCGCCCACAGGGGGCGAGTGAAAAACTGTTTTTT. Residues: CASSLGRPQGASEKLFF.

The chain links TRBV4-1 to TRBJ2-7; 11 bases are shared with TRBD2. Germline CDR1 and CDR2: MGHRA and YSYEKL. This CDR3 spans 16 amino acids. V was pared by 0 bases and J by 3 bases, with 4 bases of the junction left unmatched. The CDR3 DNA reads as TGCGCCAGCAGCCAAGATGGAACTAGCGGGGGCTACGAGCAGTACTTC. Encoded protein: CASSQDGTSGGYEQYF.

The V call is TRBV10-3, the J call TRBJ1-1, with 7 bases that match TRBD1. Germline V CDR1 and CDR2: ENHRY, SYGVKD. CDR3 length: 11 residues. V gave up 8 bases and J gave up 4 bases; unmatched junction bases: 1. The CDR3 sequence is CAISGGTEAFF. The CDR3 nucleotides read TGTGCCATCTCAGGGGGCACTGAAGCTTTCTTT.

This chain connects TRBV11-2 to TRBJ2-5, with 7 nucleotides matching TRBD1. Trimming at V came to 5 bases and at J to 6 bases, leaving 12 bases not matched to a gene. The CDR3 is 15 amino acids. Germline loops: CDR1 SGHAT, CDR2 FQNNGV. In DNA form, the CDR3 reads TGTGCCAGCAGCCAAGACAGGGTAGTCTCAAAGACCCAGTACTTC. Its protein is CASSQDRVVSKTQYF.

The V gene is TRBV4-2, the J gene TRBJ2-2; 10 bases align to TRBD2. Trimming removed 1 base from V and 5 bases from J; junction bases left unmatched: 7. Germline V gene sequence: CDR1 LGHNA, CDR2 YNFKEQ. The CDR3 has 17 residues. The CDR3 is CASSQVVSGGLTGELFF. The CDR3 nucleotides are TGTGCCAGCAGCCAAGTGGTTAGCGGGGGGTTAACCGGGGAGCTGTTTTTT.